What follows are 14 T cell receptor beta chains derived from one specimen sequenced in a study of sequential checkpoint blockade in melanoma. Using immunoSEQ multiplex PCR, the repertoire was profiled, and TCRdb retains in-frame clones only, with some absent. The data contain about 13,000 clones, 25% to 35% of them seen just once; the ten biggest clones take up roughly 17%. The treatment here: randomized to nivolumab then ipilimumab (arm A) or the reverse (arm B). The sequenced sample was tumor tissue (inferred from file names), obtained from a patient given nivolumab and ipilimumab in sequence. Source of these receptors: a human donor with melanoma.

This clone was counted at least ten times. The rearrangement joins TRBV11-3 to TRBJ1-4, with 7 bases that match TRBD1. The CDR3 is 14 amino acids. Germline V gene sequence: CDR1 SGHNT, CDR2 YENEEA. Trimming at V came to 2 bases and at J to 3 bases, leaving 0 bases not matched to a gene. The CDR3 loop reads CASSLQGANEKLFF. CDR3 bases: TGTGCCAGCAGCTTACAGGGGGCTAATGAAAAACTGTTTTTT.

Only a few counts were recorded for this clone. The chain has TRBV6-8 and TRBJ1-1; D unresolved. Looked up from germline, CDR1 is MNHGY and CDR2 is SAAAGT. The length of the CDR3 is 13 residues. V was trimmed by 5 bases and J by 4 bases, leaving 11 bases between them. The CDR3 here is CASSPDNPTEAFF. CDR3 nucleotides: TGTGCCAGCAGTCCCGACAATCCCACTGAAGCTTTCTTT.

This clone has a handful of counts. The chain's CDR3 is CASSYHLGTSGRRPSYNEQFF. CDR3 DNA sequence: TGTGCCAGCAGCTACCATCTAGGGACTAGCGGGAGGAGGCCTTCCTACAATGAGCAGTTCTTC. The chain uses TRBV28 and TRBJ2-1, with 15 bases aligning to TRBD2. The CDR3 has 21 amino acids. V shed 6 bases, J shed 1 base, and the junction held 16 bases outside the gene matches. Germline V gives CDR1 MDHEN, CDR2 SYDVKM.

CDR3 nucleotides: TGTGCCAGTAGTTTCGACAGGGGGCCGGGAACTGAAGCTTTCTTT. Its translation is CASSFDRGPGTEAFF. V is TRBV19 and J is TRBJ1-1; 10 bases agree with TRBD1. The germline V gene has CDR1 LNHDA and CDR2 SQIVND (reference sequence). The ends lost 5 bases at V and 5 bases at J; junction bases unmatched: 8. CDR3 length: 15 residues. Full variable domain (rest looked up from reference TRBV19 and TRBJ1-1): DGGITQSPKYLFRKEGQNVTLSCEQNLNHDAMYWYRQDPGQGLRLIYYSQIVNDFQKGDIAEGYSVSREKKESFPLTVTSAQKNPTAFYLCASSFDRGPGTEAFFGQGTRLTVV.

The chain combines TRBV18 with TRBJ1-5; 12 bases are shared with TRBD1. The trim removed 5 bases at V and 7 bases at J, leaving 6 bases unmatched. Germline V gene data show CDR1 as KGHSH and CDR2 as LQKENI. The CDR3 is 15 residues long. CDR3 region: CASSATGTGGQPQHF. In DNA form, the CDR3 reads TGTGCCAGCTCAGCGACCGGGACAGGGGGCCAGCCCCAGCATTTT.

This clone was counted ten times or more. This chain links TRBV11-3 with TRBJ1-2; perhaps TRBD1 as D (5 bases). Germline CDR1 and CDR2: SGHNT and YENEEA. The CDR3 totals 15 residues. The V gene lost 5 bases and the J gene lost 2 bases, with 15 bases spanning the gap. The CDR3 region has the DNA TGTGCCAGCAGCCCTACGAACGGGGGAAACTATGGCTACACCTTC. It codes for CASSPTNGGNYGYTF.

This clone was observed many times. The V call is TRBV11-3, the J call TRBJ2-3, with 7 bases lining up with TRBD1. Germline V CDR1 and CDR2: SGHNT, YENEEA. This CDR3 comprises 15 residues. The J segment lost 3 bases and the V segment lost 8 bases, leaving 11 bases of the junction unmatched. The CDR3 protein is CASGGQFRRTDTQYF. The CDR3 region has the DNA TGTGCCAGCGGGGGACAGTTTCGAAGGACAGATACGCAGTATTTT.

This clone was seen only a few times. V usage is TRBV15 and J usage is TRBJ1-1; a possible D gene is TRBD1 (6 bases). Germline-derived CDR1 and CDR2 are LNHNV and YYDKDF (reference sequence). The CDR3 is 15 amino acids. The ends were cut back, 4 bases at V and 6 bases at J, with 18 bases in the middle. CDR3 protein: CATSTFNRVRAEAFF. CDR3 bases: TGTGCCACCAGCACCTTTAACAGGGTTCGGGCTGAAGCTTTCTTT.

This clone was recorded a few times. CDR3 protein: CASSPGLADYEQYF. The CDR3 coding sequence is TGTGCCAGCTCTCCGGGACTCGCCGACTACGAGCAGTACTTC. This chain uses TRBV18 with TRBJ2-7, with D tentatively TRBD2 (6 bases). The CDR3 has 14 residues. From germline, CDR1 is KGHSH and CDR2 LQKENI. Trimming pared 6 bases from V and 3 bases from J, leaving 15 bases between.

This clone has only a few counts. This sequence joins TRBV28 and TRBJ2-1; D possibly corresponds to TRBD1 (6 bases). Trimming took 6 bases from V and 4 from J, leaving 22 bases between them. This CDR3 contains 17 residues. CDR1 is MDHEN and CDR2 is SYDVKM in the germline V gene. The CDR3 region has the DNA TGTGCCAGCAGAGGACCTGCACCGGGACACCGTTACAATGAGCAGTTCTTC. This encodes CASRGPAPGHRYNEQFF.

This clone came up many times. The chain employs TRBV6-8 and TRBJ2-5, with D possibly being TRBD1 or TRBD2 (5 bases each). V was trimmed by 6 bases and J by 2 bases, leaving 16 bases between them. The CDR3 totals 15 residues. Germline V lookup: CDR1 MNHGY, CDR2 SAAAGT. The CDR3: CASSSSGDRQETQYF. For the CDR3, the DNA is TGTGCCAGCAGCTCAAGCGGTGACAGACAAGAGACCCAGTACTTC.

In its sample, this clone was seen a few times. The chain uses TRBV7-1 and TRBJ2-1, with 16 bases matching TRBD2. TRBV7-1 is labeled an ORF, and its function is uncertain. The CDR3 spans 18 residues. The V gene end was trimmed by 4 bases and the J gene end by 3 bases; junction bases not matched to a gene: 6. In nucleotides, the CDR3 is TGTGCCAGCAGCTTGGGACTAGCGGGAGGGCCCCGCTACAATGAGCAGTTCTTC. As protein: CASSLGLAGGPRYNEQFF.

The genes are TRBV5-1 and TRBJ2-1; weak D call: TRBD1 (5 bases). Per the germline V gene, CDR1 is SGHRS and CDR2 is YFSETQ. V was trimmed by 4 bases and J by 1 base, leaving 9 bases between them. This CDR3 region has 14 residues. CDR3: CASSPGISYNEQFF. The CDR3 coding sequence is TGCGCCAGCAGCCCAGGGATATCCTACAATGAGCAGTTCTTC.

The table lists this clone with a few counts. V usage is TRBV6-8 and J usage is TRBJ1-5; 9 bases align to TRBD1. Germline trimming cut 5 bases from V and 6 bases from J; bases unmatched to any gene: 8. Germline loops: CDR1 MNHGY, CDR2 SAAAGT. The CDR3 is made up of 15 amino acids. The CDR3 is CASSGYRGQGQPQHF. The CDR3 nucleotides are TGTGCCAGCAGTGGCTACAGGGGGCAGGGTCAGCCCCAGCATTTT.